The rows below give T cell receptor beta chains drawn from one sample of a study of cytomegalovirus exposure and HLA in healthy donors. The protocol was immunoSEQ multiplex PCR, while the TCRdb copy is restricted to in-frame clones and leaves out a portion. This table holds over 200,000 clones, around 89% found once. Sequenced sample: PBMCs. All receptors derive from a woman aged 18-30 years in good health and CMV-seronegative. The CDR3 runs from the conserved cysteine through the conserved F or W. A D gene is named only where the DNA matches it firmly. Clone sizes are given selectively: once, few, many, or a class where the clone is expanded.

clone_size j_call v_call d_call cdr3_nt cdr3_aa
- TRBJ2-1 TRBV10-1 - TGCGCCAGCAGTGAGACCGATCACTACCGCCAGTTCTTC CASSETDHYRQFF
few TRBJ2-7 TRBV27 TRBD2 TGTGCCAGCAGTTTACTAGCGGGAGCCGAGCAGTACTTC CASSLLAGAEQYF
- TRBJ2-5 TRBV5-5 - TGTGCCAGCAGCTTGGGGGCAAGGAAAGAGACCCAGTACTTC CASSLGARKETQYF
- TRBJ2-7 TRBV28 - TGTGCCAGCAGTTTATGGACAGGACAAAAAGGTTACGAGCAGTACTTC CASSLWTGQKGYEQYF
- TRBJ2-7 TRBV27 - TGTGCCAGCAGTTTCCGGGGGACAGTCAACTACGAGCAGTACTTC CASSFRGTVNYEQYF
- TRBJ1-1 TRBV4-1 - TGCGCCAGCAGCCAGGAACCTACCTGGACAGTCACTGAAGCTTTCTTT CASSQEPTWTVTEAFF
- TRBJ2-1 TRBV7-2 - TGTGCCAGCAGCTCCCCCCAGGGCGTTGACAATGAGCAGTTCTTC CASSSPQGVDNEQFF
- TRBJ1-2 TRBV2 TRBD1 TGTGCCAGCAGTGAAGCGGGACAGTCTTATGGCTACACCTTC CASSEAGQSYGYTF
few TRBJ2-5 TRBV7-7 - TGTGCCAGCAGCAAAGGACTCAGCCTCGGGGAGACCCAGTACTTC CASSKGLSLGETQYF
- TRBJ1-2 TRBV5-1 TRBD1 TGCGCCAGCAGCTTTGGACAGGGCCCCTATGGCTACACCTTC CASSFGQGPYGYTF
- TRBJ1-6 TRBV4-1 - TGCGCCAGCAGCCAAGGAAGTCTCCTTGGCACCTATAATTCACCCCTCCACTTT CASSQGSLLGTYNSPLHF
- TRBJ2-1 TRBV9 TRBD1 TGTGCCAGCAGCCAACGCGGAGGGACAGGGGGCTACAATGAGCAGTTCTTC CASSQRGGTGGYNEQFF
- TRBJ2-1 TRBV7-9 - TGTGCCAGCAGCTTACTGCGTGGAGCCTTCAATGAGCAGTTCTTC CASSLLRGAFNEQFF
- TRBJ2-2 TRBV9 TRBD2 TGTGCCAGCAGTGCCCTCCGACTAGCGGGGGCCGGGACCGGGGAGCTGTTTTTT CASSALRLAGAGTGELFF
- TRBJ1-4 TRBV6-1 - TGTGCCAGCAGCTACCTACAGGATGAAAAACTGTTTTTT CASSYLQDEKLFF
- TRBJ2-1 TRBV7-2 - TGTGCCAGCAGCTTTTCACTACTGCACGATAATGAGCAGTTCTTC CASSFSLLHDNEQFF
- TRBJ2-3 TRBV7-2 - TGTGCCAGCAGCTTAGGGGGGCTGAGTACAGATACGCAGTATTTT CASSLGGLSTDTQYF
- TRBJ1-5 TRBV28 TRBD1 TGTGCCAGCAGTCGTACGACAGGGGGCTATGGCAATCAGCCCCAGCATTTT CASSRTTGGYGNQPQHF
once TRBJ1-2 TRBV6-5 TRBD1 TGTGCCAGCAGTTACTCGGGACAGGGAAACGGCTACACCTTC CASSYSGQGNGYTF
few TRBJ1-2 TRBV7-2 - TGTGCCAGCAGCTTAAACGGGGAAGGCTACACCTTC CASSLNGEGYTF
- TRBJ1-2 TRBV4-3 - TGCGCCAGCAGCCGCTCCCTGACACTCACTAACTATGGCTACACCTTC CASSRSLTLTNYGYTF
- TRBJ1-1 TRBV4-1 TRBD1 TGCGCCAGCAGCCAAGCTCCGGGACAGGGTAGGACTGAAGCTTTCTTT CASSQAPGQGRTEAFF
- TRBJ2-7 TRBV10-1 - TGCGCCACTGGGCCCGGGACACCGTCCTACGAGCAGTACTTC CATGPGTPSYEQYF
few TRBJ2-7 TRBV15 - TGTGCCACCAGCAGAGATCTAGGTACCCCCCGACCGTCCTACGAGCAGTACTTC CATSRDLGTPRPSYEQYF
- TRBJ2-5 TRBV9 TRBD2 TGTGCCAGCAGCGTAGGGGGGAGCGGGAGCGGGGAGACCCAGTACTTC CASSVGGSGSGETQYF
- TRBJ1-4 TRBV7-9 - TGTGCCAGCAGCTTACTGGCAGGGAGGGAAAAACTGTTTTTT CASSLLAGREKLFF
- TRBJ2-5 TRBV11-3 TRBD2 TGTGCCAGCACCAGGGGACGACTAGCGGGAGTTGAGACCCAGTACTTC CASTRGRLAGVETQYF
- TRBJ2-1 TRBV6-5 - TGTGCCAGCAGTTACTCGAGCCTGCAAAACCGGTTCTTC CASSYSSLQNRFF
- TRBJ1-1 TRBV18 - TGTGCCAGCTCACTCAACCAAGGTCCAGGGATCGCTGAAGCTTTCTTT CASSLNQGPGIAEAFF
- TRBJ1-2 TRBV9 - TGTGCCAGCAGCGCCTCCCCTCAGGGGATGAATGGCTACACCTTC CASSASPQGMNGYTF
- TRBJ1-5 TRBV19 - TGTGCCAGTAGTATCAGGGGTTACAATCAGCCCCAGCATTTT CASSIRGYNQPQHF
- TRBJ2-6 TRBV9 - TGTGCCAGCAGCGTAGATTGGCGGGACCTCTCTGGGGCCAACGTCCTGACTTTC CASSVDWRDLSGANVLTF
- TRBJ2-3 TRBV5-1 TRBD1 TGCGCCAGCAGCTCGACAGGGTATGGAGATACGCAGTATTTT CASSSTGYGDTQYF
- TRBJ2-7 TRBV5-1 - TGCGCCAGCAGCTTGGAAATCGGCAGGGGATACGAGCAGTACTTC CASSLEIGRGYEQYF
- TRBJ2-7 TRBV30 - TGTGCCTGGAGTGTAGCGGTTGGGAGCTCCTACGAGCAGTACTTC CAWSVAVGSSYEQYF
once TRBJ2-5 TRBV7-2 - TGTGCCAGCAGCCAAGACCGCGGGGAGACCCAGTACTTC CASSQDRGETQYF
- TRBJ2-7 TRBV5-6 - TGTGCCAGCAGCCTGGACTATTACTCCTACGAGCAGTACTTC CASSLDYYSYEQYF
- TRBJ1-5 TRBV13 - TGTGCCAGCAGCTTATCGGGAAATCAGCCCCAGCATTTT CASSLSGNQPQHF
- TRBJ2-3 TRBV7-2 - TGTGCCAGCAGCTATAGCGGTCCCACAGATACGCAGTATTTT CASSYSGPTDTQYF
- TRBJ1-2 TRBV5-1 - TGCGCCAGCAGCGCCTCAGGGGACTATGGCTACACCTTC CASSASGDYGYTF
few TRBJ1-2 TRBV11-2 TRBD1 TGTGCCAGCAGCCCAAGATGGGGACAGGGACAAGGCTACACCTTC CASSPRWGQGQGYTF
- TRBJ2-3 TRBV5-1 - TGCGCCAGCCGAGCGGGCACCGCTAGCACAGATACGCAGTATTTT CASRAGTASTDTQYF
- TRBJ1-1 TRBV4-1 - TGCGCCAGCAGCCAAGATCCAATCCCAGAGAACACTGAAGCTTTCTTT CASSQDPIPENTEAFF
- TRBJ1-6 TRBV27 TRBD1 TGTGCCAGCAGTTCGACAGGGGGAAATTCACCCCTCCACTTT CASSSTGGNSPLHF
- TRBJ2-7 TRBV7-6 - TGTGCCAGCAGCCCCGGGAACTCCTACGAGCAGTACTTC CASSPGNSYEQYF
- TRBJ2-7 TRBV6-1 - TGTGCCAGCAATACTACACCAAAGGAGCAGTACTTC CASNTTPKEQYF
- TRBJ2-1 TRBV19 - TGTGCCAGTAGTATGCCTCCGGACAATGAGCAGTTCTTC CASSMPPDNEQFF
- TRBJ1-2 TRBV5-1 TRBD1 TGCGCCAGCAGCTTGGCCGGGGGACAGGAGAATGGCTACACCTTC CASSLAGGQENGYTF
- TRBJ2-3 TRBV5-1 TRBD1 TGCGCCAGCAGATCGGGACAGAACACAGATACGCAGTATTTT CASRSGQNTDTQYF